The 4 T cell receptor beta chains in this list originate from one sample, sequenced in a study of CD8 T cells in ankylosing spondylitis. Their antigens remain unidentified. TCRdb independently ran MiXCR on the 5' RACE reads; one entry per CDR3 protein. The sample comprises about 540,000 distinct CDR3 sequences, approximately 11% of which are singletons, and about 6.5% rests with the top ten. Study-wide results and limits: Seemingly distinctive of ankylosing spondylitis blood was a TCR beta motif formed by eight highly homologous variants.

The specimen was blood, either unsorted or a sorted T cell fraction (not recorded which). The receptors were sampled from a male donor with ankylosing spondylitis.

The CDR3 DNA follows: TGTGCCAGTACGGGGCAGGGGGTCTACGAGCAGTACTTC. This encodes CASTGQGVYEQYF. The chain couples TRBV19 to TRBJ2-7; 7 bases align to TRBD1. This CDR3 has 13 residues. The germline V gene encodes CDR1 LNHDA and CDR2 SQIVND (reference sequence). V was clipped by 7 bases and J by 3 bases; unmatched bases: 6.

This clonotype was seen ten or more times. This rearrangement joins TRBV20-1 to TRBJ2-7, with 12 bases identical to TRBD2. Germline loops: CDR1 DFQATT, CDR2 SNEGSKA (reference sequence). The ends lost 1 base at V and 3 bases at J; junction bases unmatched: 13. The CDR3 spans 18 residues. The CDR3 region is CSARVLGIRLAGDYEQYF. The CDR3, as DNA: TGCAGTGCTAGAGTATTAGGGATCCGACTAGCGGGGGACTACGAGCAGTACTTC.

CDR3: CASSLVGTAYEQYF. CDR3 DNA: TGTGCCAGCAGCTTAGTCGGGACAGCCTACGAGCAGTACTTC. The chain combines TRBV11-2 with TRBJ2-7; 7 bases are shared with TRBD1. The CDR3 sequence is 14 residues long. The J segment lost 2 bases and the V segment lost 1 base, leaving 2 bases of the junction unmatched. The germline V gene encodes CDR1 SGHAT and CDR2 FQNNGV.

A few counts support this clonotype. CDR3 residues: CASSPAPGELFF. In DNA, the CDR3 is TGTGCCAGCAGCCCGGCCCCCGGGGAGCTGTTTTTT. This chain uses TRBV7-7 with TRBJ2-2; D ambiguous. Germline values: CDR1 SSHAT, CDR2 FNYEAQ (reference sequence). This CDR3 has 12 amino acids. V lost 5 bases and J 6 bases, leaving 7 bases between the germline ends.